This T cell receptor beta chain was documented in a study of beta chain features in type 1 diabetes. The study's findings and limits: For type 1 diabetes patients, VDJ junctions showed fewer insertions and more deletions. Across all four CD4+ subsets, people with type 1 diabetes showed modestly shorter TCRB CDR3s.

Reverse transcription of all isolated RNA meant that expressed TCRB transcripts were sequenced. The repertoire was sequenced with immunoSEQ multiplex PCR; TCRdb's copy has only in-frame clones and lacks some. The sample has about 700,000 clones, roughly 13% seen once; the top ten hold 0.022%. This clone was observed a handful of times. The antigen remains undetermined. The length of the CDR3 is 13 residues. The V end was cut by 0 bases, the J end by 5 bases, with 8 bases between. CDR1 is SGDLS, CDR2 YYNGEE, per germline. The authors sorted CD4+ naive, central memory, regulatory and stem cell-like memory cells via CD45RO/CCR7/CD25/CD127/CD95/CD27.

J is TRBJ2-5 and V is TRBV9; D tentatively reads TRBD1 or TRBD2 (5 bases each). The sample comprised naive CD4+ T cells from blood. The sequence derives from a man in his late teens or twenties with type 1 diabetes. The CDR3 sequence is CASSVEWGETQYF. CDR3 in DNA: TGTGCCAGCAGCGTAGAGTGGGGGGAGACCCAGTACTTC.